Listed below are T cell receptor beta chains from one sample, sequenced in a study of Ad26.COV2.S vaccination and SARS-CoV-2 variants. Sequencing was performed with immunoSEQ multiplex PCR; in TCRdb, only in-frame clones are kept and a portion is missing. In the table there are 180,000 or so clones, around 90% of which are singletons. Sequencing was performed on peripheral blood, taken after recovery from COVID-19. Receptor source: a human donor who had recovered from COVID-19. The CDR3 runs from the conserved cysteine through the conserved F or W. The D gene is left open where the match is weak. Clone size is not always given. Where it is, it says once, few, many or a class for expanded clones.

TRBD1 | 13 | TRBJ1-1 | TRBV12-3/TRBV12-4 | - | TGTGCCAGCAGAGGACAGGGCAACACTGAAGCTTTCTTT | CASRGQGNTEAFF
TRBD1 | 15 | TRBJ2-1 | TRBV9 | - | TGTGCCAGCAGCGTTGCAGGGGGATCCTACAATGAGCAGTTCTTC | CASSVAGGSYNEQFF
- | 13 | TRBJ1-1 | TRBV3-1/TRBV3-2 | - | TGTGCCAGCAGCCAAGACGCAGGGGCTGAAGCTTTCTTT | CASSQDAGAEAFF
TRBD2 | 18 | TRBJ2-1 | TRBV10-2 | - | TGCGCCAGCAGTGAGCCCGGACTAGCGGGGTACTCCTACAATGAGCAGTTCTTC | CASSEPGLAGYSYNEQFF
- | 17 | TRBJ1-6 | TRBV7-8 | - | TGTGCCAGCAGCTTAGTCGGGGGCAGGGGAACTAATTCACCCCTCCACTTT | CASSLVGGRGTNSPLHF
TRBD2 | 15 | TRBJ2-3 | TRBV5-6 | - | TGTGCCAGCAGCTTGGGGGGACTAGCGGGAGATACGCAGTATTTT | CASSLGGLAGDTQYF
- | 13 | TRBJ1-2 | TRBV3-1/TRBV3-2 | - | TGTGCCAGCAGCCAAGTGGGCCCCTATGGCTACACCTTC | CASSQVGPYGYTF
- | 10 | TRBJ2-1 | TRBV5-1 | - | TGCGCCAGCAGCTTTGGGGGGTGGTTCTTC | CASSFGGWFF
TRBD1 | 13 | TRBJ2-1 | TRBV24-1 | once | TGTGCCACCAGTGACTACAGGGGGCATGAGCAGTTCTTC | CATSDYRGHEQFF
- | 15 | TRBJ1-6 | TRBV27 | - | TGTGCCAGCAGTTTGGGGCAGGGGTTTAATTCACCCCTCCACTTT | CASSLGQGFNSPLHF
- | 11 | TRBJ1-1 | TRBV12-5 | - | TGTGCTAGTGGTTTGGGGACCGAAGCTTTCTTT | CASGLGTEAFF
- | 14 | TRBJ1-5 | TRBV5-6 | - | TGTGCCAGCAGCTTGAAAGGGGCGAATCAGCCCCAGCATTTT | CASSLKGANQPQHF
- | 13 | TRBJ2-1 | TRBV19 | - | TGTGCCAGTAGTATAGCCCTGTACAATGAGCAGTTCTTC | CASSIALYNEQFF
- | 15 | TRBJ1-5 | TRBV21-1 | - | TGTGCCAGCAGCAAGTGCGGTGACAGGAATCAGCCCCAGCATTTT | CASSKCGDRNQPQHF
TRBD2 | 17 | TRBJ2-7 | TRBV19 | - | TGTGCCAGTAGTATAGCCCTACTAGCGGGAGACTCCTACGAGCAGTACTTC | CASSIALLAGDSYEQYF
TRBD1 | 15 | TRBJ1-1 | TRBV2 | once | TGTGCCAGCAGTGTCGCGGGACAGGGGTTAACTGAAGCTTTCTTT | CASSVAGQGLTEAFF
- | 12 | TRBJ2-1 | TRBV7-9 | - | TGTGCCAGCAGCCCGCCAGGGAATGAGCAGTTCTTC | CASSPPGNEQFF
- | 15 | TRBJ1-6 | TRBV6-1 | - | TGTGCCAGCAGTCCGGGGGGCACCTATAATTCACCCCTCCACTTT | CASSPGGTYNSPLHF
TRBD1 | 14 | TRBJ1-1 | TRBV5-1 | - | TGCGCCAGCTCTTTGACAGGGGTCGGCACTGAAGCTTTCTTT | CASSLTGVGTEAFF
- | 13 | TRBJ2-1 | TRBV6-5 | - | TGTGCCAGCAGTTGGGGGGTAGCCGGGCCTCAGTTCTTC | CASSWGVAGPQFF
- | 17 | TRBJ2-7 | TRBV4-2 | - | TGTGCCAGCAGCCGCACCTTGGGAGGGGGGATCGCCTACGAGCAGTACTTC | CASSRTLGGGIAYEQYF
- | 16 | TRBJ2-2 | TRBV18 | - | TGTGCCAGCTCACCTGGACTCGAGAGGGGAACCGGGGAGCTGTTTTTT | CASSPGLERGTGELFF
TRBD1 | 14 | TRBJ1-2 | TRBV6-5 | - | TGTGCCACAAGTCCCGGGACAGGGGGGTTAGGCTACACCTTC | CATSPGTGGLGYTF
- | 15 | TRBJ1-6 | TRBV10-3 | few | TGTGCCATCAGTGAAAAGGTACAGGGATACTCACCCCTCCACTTT | CAISEKVQGYSPLHF
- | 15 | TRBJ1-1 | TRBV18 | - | TGTGCCAGCTCACCGACAGAGGCCATGAACACTGAAGCTTTCTTT | CASSPTEAMNTEAFF
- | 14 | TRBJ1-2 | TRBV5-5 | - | TGTGCCAGCAGCTTGGACCAGGGCTGGGATGGCTACACCTTC | CASSLDQGWDGYTF
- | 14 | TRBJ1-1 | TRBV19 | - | TGTGCCAGTAGTATAAAAAGGACCACAGGTGAAGCTTTCTTT | CASSIKRTTGEAFF
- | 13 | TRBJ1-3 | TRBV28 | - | TGTGCCAGCAGGCAGGGTTCCGGAAACACCATATATTTT | CASRQGSGNTIYF
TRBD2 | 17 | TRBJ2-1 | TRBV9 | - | TGTGCCAGCAGCGTCGCTCGCATAGCGGGGGGAAACAATGAGCAGTTCTTC | CASSVARIAGGNNEQFF
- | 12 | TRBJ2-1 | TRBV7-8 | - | TGTGCCAGCAGCCCGGGAAGGGATGAGCAGTTCTTC | CASSPGRDEQFF
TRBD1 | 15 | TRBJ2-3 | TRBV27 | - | TGTGCCAGCAGTTTTGACAGGGGGGCAGTAGATACGCAGTATTTT | CASSFDRGAVDTQYF
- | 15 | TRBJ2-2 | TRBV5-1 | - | TGCGCCAGCAGCTTGATGGGGCTGAACACCGGGGAGCTGTTTTTT | CASSLMGLNTGELFF
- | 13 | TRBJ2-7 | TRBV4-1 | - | TGCGCCAGCAGCCATGACAGGAACTACGAGCAGTACTTC | CASSHDRNYEQYF
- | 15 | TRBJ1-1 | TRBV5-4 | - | TGTGCCAGCAGCTTGTTCGCACGGCCCCGCACTGAAGCTTTCTTT | CASSLFARPRTEAFF
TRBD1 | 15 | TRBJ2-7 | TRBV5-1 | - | TGCGCCAGCAGCCCGGGGGACAGGGACTCCTACGAGCAGTACTTC | CASSPGDRDSYEQYF
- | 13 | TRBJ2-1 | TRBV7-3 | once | TGTGCCAGCAGCTTCTCTCTAGCAAGCGAGCAGTTCTTC | CASSFSLASEQFF
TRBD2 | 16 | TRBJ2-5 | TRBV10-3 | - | TGTGCCATCAGGGAAGGGCTAGCGGGTAGTCAAGAGACCCAGTACTTC | CAIREGLAGSQETQYF
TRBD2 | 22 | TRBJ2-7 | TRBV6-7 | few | TGTGCCAGCAGTACATCCGGGACTAGCGGAGCAACAATAAACTTCAGCTCCTACGAGCAGTACTTC | CASSTSGTSGATINFSSYEQYF
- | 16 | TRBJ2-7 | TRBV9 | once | TGTGCCAGCAGCGTAGGAATGCTAGAACCCTCCTACGAGCAGTACTTC | CASSVGMLEPSYEQYF
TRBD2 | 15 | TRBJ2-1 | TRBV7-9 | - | TGTGCCAGCAGCCCATGGACTAGCGGGAGAGAGCGGATCTTCTTC | CASSPWTSGRERIFF
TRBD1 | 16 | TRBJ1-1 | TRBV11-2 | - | TGTGCCAGCAGCCCTCTGGACAGGGGTTTTAACACTGAAGCTTTCTTT | CASSPLDRGFNTEAFF
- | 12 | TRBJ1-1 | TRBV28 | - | TGTGCCACCTTTAGGGGGACCACTGAAGCTTTCTTT | CATFRGTTEAFF
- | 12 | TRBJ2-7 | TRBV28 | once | TGTGCCAGCAGTTTAACGGGCCGGACAGAAGTTTTC | CASSLTGRTEVF
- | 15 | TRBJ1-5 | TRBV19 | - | TGTGCCAGTAGTATAGGGTGGGGGAACAATCAGCCCCAGCATTTT | CASSIGWGNNQPQHF
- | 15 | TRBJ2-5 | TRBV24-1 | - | TGTGCCACCAGTGATTACGGTCGGGGGATGGAGACCCAGTACTTC | CATSDYGRGMETQYF
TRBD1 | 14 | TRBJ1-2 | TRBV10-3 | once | TGTGCCGTCCAGGACAGGGGGCGCGGGGATGGCTACACCTTC | CAVQDRGRGDGYTF
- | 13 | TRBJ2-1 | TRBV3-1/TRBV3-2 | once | TGTGCCAGCAGCCGTAGCGGCTACAATGAGCAGTTCTTC | CASSRSGYNEQFF
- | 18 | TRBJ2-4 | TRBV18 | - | TGTGCCAGCTCCCCCCGGGGGAATGAGTTAATGGGCAAAAACATTCAGTACTTC | CASSPRGNELMGKNIQYF
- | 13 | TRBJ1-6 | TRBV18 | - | TGTGCCAGCTTGCAGTCCTATAATTCACCCCTCCACTTT | CASLQSYNSPLHF
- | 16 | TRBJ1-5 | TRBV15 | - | TGTGCCACCAGCGAGAGGGTTGGGCAGGAGGATCAGCCCCAGCATTTT | CATSERVGQEDQPQHF
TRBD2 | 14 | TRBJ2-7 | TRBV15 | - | TGTGCCACCAGCCCCCGGACTAGCGGCTACGAGCAGTACTTC | CATSPRTSGYEQYF
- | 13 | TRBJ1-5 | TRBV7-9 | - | TGTGCCAGCAGCTTGATGGCGGGGCAGCCCCAGCATTTT | CASSLMAGQPQHF
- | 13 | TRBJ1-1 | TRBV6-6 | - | TGTGCCAGCAGTTACGAGCCAGGGACTGAAGCTTTCTTT | CASSYEPGTEAFF
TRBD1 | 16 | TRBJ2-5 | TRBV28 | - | TGTGCCACCCACCCCTCGCTTGAAGGGGGCGTCGAGACCCAGTACTTC | CATHPSLEGGVETQYF
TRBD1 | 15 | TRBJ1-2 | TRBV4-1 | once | TGCGCCAGCAGCCGTTCCGGGACAGGGGACTATGGCTACACCTTC | CASSRSGTGDYGYTF
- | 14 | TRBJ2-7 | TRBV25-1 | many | TGTGCCAGCAGCCCCGAGGGGTTCCTCTACGAGCAGTACTTC | CASSPEGFLYEQYF
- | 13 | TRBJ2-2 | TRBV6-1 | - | TGTGCCAGCAGTGAACTGGGGACCGGGGAGCTGTTTTTT | CASSELGTGELFF
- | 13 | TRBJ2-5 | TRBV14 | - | TGTGCCAGCAGCCAAGGCGGGGTCGGGACCCAGTACTTC | CASSQGGVGTQYF
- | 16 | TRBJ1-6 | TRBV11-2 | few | TGTGCCAGCAGCTACGCTGACGGCTCAGGGGAATCACCCCTCCACTTT | CASSYADGSGESPLHF